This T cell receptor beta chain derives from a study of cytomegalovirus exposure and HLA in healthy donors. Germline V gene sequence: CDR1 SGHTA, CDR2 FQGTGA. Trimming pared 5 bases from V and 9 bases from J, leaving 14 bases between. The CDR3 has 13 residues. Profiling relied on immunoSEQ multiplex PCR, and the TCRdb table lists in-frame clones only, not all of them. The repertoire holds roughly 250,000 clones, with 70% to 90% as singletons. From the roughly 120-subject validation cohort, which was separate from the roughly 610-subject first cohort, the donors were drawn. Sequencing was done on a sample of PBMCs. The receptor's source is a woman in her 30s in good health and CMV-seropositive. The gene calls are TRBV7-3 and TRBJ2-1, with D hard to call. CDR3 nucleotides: TGTGCCAGCAGCCCCTCCGCGTTCACTGAGCAGTTCTTC. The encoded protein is CASSPSAFTEQFF.